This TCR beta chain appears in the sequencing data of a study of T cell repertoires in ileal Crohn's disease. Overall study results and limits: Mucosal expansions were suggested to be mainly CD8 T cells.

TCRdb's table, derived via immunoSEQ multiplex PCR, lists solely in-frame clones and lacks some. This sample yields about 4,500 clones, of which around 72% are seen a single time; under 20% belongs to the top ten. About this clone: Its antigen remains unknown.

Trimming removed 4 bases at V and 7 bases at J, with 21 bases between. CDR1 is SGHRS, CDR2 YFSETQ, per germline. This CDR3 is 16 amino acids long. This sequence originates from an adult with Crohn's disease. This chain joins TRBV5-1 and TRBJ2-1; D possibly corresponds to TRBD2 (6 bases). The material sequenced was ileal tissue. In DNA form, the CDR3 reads TGCGCCAGCAGCCGAGGGACTTACTTAGACATAAATGAGCAGTTCTTC. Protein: CASSRGTYLDINEQFF.